This TCR beta chain derives from a study of response to subunit inactivated influenza vaccine. This clonotype occurred a few times. The CDR3 has 14 amino acids. The V and J ends lost 5 bases and 6 bases respectively, with 14 bases between them. One entry per CDR3 protein results from TCRdb running MiXCR on the RT-PCR reads. The sample has some 570,000 distinct CDR3 sequences, roughly 10% seen once; the top ten hold about 10%. These data were also reused for a study on T cells expressing NK-cell markers. That source adds: Generation of TCR beta cDNA was performed by 5'RACE template switching incorporating UMIs.

This sequence originates from a man aged 45-65 years who received an inactivated influenza vaccine. V is TRBV12-3 or TRBV12-4 and J is TRBJ1-5; a possible D gene is TRBD1 (5 bases). The sample in question was PBMCs from blood, obtained on the day of vaccination. DNA for the CDR3: TGTGCCAGCAGTAACCTTGGGGGTACTCAGCCCCAGCATTTT. As protein: CASSNLGGTQPQHF.